The present entry profiles one T cell receptor (beta chain) with its context. This specimen belongs to a study of cytomegalovirus exposure and HLA in healthy donors. Clones were read by immunoSEQ multiplex PCR, and TCRdb kept only the in-frame ones, dropping some. The sample carries about 200,000 clones, 75% to 85% recorded once. The V end lost 5 bases, the J end lost 0 bases, and 5 bases lay between the germline ends. The germline gives CDR1 SGHDT, CDR2 YYEEEE. CDR3 length: 13 amino acids. The rearrangement joins TRBV5-6 to TRBJ1-4; no reliable D call. This sequence originates from a woman between 25 and 40 years old in good health and CMV-seropositive. Sequencing was carried out using PBMCs. CDR3 DNA sequence: TGTGCCAGCAGAGAGACAACTAATGAAAAACTGTTTTTT. It translates to CASRETTNEKLFF.